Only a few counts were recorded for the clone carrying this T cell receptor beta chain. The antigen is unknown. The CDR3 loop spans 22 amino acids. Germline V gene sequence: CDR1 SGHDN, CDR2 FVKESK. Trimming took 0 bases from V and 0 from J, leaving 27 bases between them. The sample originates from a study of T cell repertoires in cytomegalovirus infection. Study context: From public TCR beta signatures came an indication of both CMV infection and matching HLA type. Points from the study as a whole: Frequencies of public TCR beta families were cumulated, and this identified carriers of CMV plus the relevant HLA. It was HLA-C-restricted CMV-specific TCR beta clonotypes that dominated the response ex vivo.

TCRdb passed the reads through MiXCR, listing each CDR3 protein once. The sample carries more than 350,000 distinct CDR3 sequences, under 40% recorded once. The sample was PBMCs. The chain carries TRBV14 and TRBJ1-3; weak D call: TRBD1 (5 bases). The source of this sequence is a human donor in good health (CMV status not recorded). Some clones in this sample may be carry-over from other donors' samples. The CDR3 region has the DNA TGTGCCAGCAGCCAAGATCGGGGCACCTTCCCTTCACCCTTTAGCTCTGGAAACACCATATATTTT. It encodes CASSQDRGTFPSPFSSGNTIYF.